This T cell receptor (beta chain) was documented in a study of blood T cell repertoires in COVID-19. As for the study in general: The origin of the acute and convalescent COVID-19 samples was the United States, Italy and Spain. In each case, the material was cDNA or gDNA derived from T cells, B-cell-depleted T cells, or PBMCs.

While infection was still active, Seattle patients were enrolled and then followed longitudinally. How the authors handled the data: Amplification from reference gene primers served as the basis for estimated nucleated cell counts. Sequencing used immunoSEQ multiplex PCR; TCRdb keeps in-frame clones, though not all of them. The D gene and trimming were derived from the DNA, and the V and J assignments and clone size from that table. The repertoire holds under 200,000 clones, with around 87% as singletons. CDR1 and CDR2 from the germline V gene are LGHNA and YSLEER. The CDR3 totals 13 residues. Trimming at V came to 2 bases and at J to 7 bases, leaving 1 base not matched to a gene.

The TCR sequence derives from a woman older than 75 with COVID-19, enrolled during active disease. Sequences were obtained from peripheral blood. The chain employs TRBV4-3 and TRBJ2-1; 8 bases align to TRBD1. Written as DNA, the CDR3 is TGCGCCAGCAGCCAAAGGACAGGGAATGAGCAGTTCTTC. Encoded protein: CASSQRTGNEQFF.